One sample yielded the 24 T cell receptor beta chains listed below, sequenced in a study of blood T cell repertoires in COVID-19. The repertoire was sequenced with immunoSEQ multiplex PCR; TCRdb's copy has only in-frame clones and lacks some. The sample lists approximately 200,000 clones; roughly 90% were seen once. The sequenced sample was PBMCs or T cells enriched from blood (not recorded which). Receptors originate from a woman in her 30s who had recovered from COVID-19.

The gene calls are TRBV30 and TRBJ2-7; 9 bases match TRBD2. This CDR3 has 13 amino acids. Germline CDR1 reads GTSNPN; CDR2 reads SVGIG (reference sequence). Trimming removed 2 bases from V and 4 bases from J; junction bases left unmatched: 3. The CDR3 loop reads CAWSRSGRYEQYF. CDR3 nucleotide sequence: TGTGCCTGGAGTAGGAGCGGGAGGTACGAGCAGTACTTC.

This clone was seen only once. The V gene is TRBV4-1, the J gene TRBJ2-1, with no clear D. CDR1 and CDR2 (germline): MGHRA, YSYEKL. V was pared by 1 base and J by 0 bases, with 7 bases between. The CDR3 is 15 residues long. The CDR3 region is CASSQVTSSYNEQFF. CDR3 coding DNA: TGCGCCAGCAGCCAAGTAACCAGCTCCTACAATGAGCAGTTCTTC.

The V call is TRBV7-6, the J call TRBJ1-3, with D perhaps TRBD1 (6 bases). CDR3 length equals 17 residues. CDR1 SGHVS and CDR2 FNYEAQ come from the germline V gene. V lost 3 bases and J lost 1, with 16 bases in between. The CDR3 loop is CASSLAQGIKSGNTIYF. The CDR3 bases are TGTGCCAGCAGCTTGGCACAGGGAATTAAATCTGGAAACACCATATATTTT.

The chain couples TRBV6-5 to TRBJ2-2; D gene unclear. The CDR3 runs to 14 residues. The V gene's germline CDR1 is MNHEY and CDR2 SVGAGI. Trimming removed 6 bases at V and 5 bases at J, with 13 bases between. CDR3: CASRLSQWTGELFF. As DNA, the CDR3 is TGTGCCAGCAGGCTGTCCCAGTGGACCGGGGAGCTGTTTTTT.

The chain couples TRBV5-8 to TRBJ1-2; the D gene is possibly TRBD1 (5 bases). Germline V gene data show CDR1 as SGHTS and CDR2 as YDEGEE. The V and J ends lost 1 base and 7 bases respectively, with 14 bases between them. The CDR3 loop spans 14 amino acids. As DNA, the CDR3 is TGTGCCAGCAGCTTGAAAAACAGGTTCTTTGGCTACACCTTC. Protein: CASSLKNRFFGYTF.

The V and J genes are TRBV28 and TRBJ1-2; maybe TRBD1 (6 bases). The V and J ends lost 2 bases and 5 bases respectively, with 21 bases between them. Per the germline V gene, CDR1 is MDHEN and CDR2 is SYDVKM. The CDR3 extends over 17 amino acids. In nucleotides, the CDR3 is TGTGCCAGCAGTTTACCCGACGCACAGGGTGGGCCTTATGGCTACACCTTC. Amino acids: CASSLPDAQGGPYGYTF.

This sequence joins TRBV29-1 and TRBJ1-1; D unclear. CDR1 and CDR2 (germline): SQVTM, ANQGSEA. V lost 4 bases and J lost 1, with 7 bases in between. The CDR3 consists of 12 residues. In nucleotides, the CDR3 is TGCAGCGTTGCGGTTGGGAACACTGAAGCTTTCTTT. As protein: CSVAVGNTEAFF.

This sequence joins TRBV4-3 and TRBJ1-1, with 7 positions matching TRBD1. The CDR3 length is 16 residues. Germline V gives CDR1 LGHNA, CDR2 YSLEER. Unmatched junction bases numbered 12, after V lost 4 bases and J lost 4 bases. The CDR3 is CASSRARQGGSTEAFF. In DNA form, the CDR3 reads TGCGCCAGCAGCCGGGCCCGACAGGGAGGAAGCACTGAAGCTTTCTTT.

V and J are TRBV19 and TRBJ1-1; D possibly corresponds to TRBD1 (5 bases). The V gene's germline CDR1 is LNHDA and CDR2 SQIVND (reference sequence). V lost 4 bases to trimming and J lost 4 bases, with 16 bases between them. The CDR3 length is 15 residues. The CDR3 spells CASSTSRGEATEAFF. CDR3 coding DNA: TGTGCCAGTAGTACCTCCAGAGGGGAGGCCACTGAAGCTTTCTTT.

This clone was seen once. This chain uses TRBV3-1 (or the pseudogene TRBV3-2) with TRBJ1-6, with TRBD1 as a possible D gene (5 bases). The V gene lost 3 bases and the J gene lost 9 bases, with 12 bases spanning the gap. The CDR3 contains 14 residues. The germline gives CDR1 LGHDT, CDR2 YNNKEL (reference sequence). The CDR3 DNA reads TGTGCCAGCAGCCACAAGGGGATGGGTTCACCCCTCCACTTT. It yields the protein CASSHKGMGSPLHF.

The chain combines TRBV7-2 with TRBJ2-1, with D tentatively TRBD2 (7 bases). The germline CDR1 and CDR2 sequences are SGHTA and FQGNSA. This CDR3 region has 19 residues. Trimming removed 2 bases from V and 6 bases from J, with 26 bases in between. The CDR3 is CASSLFRLSRGRGGNEQFF. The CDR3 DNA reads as TGTGCCAGCAGCTTATTCCGTTTAAGCCGCGGGAGAGGGGGCAATGAGCAGTTCTTC.

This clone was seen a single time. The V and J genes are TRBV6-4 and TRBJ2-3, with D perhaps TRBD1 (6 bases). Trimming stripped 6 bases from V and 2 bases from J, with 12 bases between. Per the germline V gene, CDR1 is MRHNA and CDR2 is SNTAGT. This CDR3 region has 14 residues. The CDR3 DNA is TGTGCCAGCAGCCTGACAGGTATCACAGATACGCAGTATTTT. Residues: CASSLTGITDTQYF.

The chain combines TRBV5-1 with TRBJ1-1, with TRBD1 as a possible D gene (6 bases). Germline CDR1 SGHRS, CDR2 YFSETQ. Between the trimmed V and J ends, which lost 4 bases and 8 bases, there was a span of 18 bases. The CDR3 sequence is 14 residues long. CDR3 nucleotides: TGCGCCAGCAGCCTATACTTGGACAGCCCAGAAGCTTTCTTT. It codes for CASSLYLDSPEAFF.

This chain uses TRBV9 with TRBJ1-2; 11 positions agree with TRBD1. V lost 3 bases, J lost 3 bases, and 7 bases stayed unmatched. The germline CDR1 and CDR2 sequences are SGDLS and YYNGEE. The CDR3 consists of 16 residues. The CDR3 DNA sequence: TGTGCCAGCAGCGGCGGGACAGGGGGTTTCTACTATGGCTACACCTTC. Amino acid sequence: CASSGGTGGFYYGYTF.

This chain's CDR3 is CASSIRFGQAPSIFGYTF. DNA for the CDR3: TGTGCCAGTAGTATAAGGTTTGGGCAGGCCCCATCTATTTTTGGCTACACCTTC. The gene calls are TRBV19 and TRBJ1-2; D not certain. V lost 2 bases, J lost 7 bases, and 26 bases lay in between. The CDR3 covers 18 residues. Germline V CDR1 and CDR2: LNHDA, SQIVND (reference sequence).

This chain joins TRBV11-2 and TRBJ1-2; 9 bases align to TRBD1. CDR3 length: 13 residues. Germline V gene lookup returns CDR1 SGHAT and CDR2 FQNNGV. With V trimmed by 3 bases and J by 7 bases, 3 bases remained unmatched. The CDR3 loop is CASSFDRGGGYTF. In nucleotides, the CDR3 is TGTGCCAGCAGCTTTGACAGGGGGGGTGGCTACACCTTC.

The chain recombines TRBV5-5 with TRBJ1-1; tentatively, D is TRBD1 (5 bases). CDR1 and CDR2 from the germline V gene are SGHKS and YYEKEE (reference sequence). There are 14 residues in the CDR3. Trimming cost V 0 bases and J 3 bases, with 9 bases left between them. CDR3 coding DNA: TGTGCCAGCAGCTTGGGGCAGGGTTACACTGAAGCTTTCTTT. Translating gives CASSLGQGYTEAFF.

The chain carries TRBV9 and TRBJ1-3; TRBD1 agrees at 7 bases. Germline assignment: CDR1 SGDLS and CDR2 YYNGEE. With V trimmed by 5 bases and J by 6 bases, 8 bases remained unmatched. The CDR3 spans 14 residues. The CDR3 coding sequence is TGTGCCAGCAGTTCCTCCGGGACAGAAAACACCATATATTTT. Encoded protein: CASSSSGTENTIYF.

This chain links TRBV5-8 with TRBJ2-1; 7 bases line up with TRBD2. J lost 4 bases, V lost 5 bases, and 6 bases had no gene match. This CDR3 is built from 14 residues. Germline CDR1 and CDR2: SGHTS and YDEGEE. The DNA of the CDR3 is TGTGCCAGCAGTATGGGGGGGGTTTACAATGAGCAGTTCTTC. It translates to CASSMGGVYNEQFF.

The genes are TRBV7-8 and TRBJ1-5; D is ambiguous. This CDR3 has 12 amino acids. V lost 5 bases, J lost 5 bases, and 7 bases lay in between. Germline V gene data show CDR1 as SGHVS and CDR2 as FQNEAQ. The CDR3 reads CASSPGYQPQHF. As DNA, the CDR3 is TGTGCCAGCAGCCCGGGGTATCAGCCCCAGCATTTT.

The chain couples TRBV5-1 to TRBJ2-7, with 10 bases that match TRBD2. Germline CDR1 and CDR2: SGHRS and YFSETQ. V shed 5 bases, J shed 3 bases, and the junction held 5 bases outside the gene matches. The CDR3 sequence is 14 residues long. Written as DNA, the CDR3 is TGCGCCAGCAGGAGGACTAGCGGATTCTACGAGCAGTACTTC. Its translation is CASRRTSGFYEQYF.

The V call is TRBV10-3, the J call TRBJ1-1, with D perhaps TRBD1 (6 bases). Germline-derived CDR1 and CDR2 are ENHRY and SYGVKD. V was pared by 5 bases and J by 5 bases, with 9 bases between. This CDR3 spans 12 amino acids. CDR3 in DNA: TGTGCCATCAGTCTACAGGGTACTGAAGCTTTCTTT. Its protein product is CAISLQGTEAFF.

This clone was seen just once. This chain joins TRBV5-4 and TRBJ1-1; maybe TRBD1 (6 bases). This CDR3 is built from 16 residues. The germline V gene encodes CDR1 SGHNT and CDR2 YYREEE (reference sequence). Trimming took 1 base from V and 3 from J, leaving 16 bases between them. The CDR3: CASSLSGGEGHTEAFF. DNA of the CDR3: TGTGCCAGCAGCTTGAGCGGGGGCGAAGGACACACTGAAGCTTTCTTT.

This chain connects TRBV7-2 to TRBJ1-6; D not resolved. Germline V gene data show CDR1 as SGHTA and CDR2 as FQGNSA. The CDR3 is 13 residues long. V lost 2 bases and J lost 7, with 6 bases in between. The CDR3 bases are TGTGCCAGCAGCTTAATTCGGAATTCACCCCTCCACTTT. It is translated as CASSLIRNSPLHF.